Listed below are T cell receptor beta chains from one sample, sequenced in a study of cytomegalovirus exposure and HLA in healthy donors. Assay used: immunoSEQ multiplex PCR; TCRdb lists only in-frame clones, some missing. In all, the sample yields 150,000 or so clones. The sequenced material came from PBMCs. These TCRs come from a woman aged 55-69 years in good health and CMV-seronegative. Each CDR3 is given without its conserved first and last residue.

CDR3,V,J
ASSLKGPGGPGETQY,TRBV13,TRBJ2-5
ATSNTPGQGRLYT,TRBV15,TRBJ1-2
ASSRKLAGWGDNEQF,TRBV19,TRBJ2-1
ASSLEGQGMGVWGNEKLF,TRBV5-4,TRBJ1-4
ASGSSTGDYGYT,TRBV12-5,TRBJ1-2
ASSYRDNINYGYT,TRBV6-5,TRBJ1-2
ASSQAVQEPVNTEAF,TRBV4-2,TRBJ1-1
ASSSLQARFNEQF,TRBV7-8,TRBJ2-1
ASRSGLRYEQY,TRBV27,TRBJ2-7
ASSLARGLGYT,TRBV5-6,TRBJ1-2
ASSLGAPGELF,TRBV11-2,TRBJ2-2
ASSQSHNQPQH,TRBV7-3,TRBJ1-5
ASSSKGQDVYEQY,TRBV7-9,TRBJ2-7
ASSFFPRGTTNTGELF,TRBV7-3,TRBJ2-2
ASSPSRLDEGTPTYEQY,TRBV5-6,TRBJ2-7
ASTGGGDIQY,TRBV10-3,TRBJ2-4
ASSYDGGSYEQY,TRBV5-1,TRBJ2-7
ASSLGGSSGQETQY,TRBV5-1,TRBJ2-5
ASSSRRQGNYNQPQH,TRBV7-8,TRBJ1-5
ASSGVMVSEAF,TRBV4-1,TRBJ1-1
AWNGRVGETQY,TRBV30,TRBJ2-5
ASSLEGQSGNTIY,TRBV5-1,TRBJ1-3
ASGFPPGILRRQF,TRBV12-5,TRBJ2-1
ASSFSSTDTQY,TRBV5-1,TRBJ2-3
ASSVRQGRYGELF,TRBV27,TRBJ2-2
ASSGAGGAF,TRBV9,TRBJ1-1
ASSQGTGQDNEQF,TRBV18,TRBJ2-1
ASSPVAGLTEAF,TRBV9,TRBJ1-1
ASSLVTGGNSYNSPLH,TRBV5-1,TRBJ1-6
ASSISTAAGWEQY,TRBV19,TRBJ2-7
SASPVGEAF,TRBV20-1,TRBJ1-1
ASRGDRTEAF,TRBV6-5,TRBJ1-1
ASIGLAGGFSVGELF,TRBV2,TRBJ2-2
ASRKSGEQF,TRBV5-6,TRBJ2-1
ASSLDPRPSPQH,TRBV7-2,TRBJ1-5
ASSLRTSGLNEQF,TRBV9,TRBJ2-1
ASSSGGGGLLDEQF,TRBV5-8,TRBJ2-1
ASRGLAGGNPGDEQY,TRBV19,TRBJ2-7
ASSPRQGILYEQY,TRBV18,TRBJ2-7
SVVVQLNTEAF,TRBV29-1,TRBJ1-1
ASSLSGSTDTQY,TRBV11-2,TRBJ2-3
ASSPQGLGEKLF,TRBV18,TRBJ1-4
AISDSPYNSPLH,TRBV10-3,TRBJ1-6
TSRSGGTEAF,TRBV5-1,TRBJ1-1
ASSLEAGRSYEQY,TRBV5-4,TRBJ2-7
ASSLTGEGIPLH,TRBV7-3,TRBJ1-6
ASARTGHQETQY,TRBV10-2,TRBJ2-5
ASSQTGTNTGELF,TRBV11-3,TRBJ2-2
ASTRQGSSYNEQF,TRBV27,TRBJ2-1
ASSRGQGSTDTQY,TRBV11-3,TRBJ2-3
ASSQTTGIYEQY,TRBV4-1,TRBJ2-7
ASSLRDSSGNTIY,TRBV9,TRBJ1-3
ASSGATGAHGYT,TRBV2,TRBJ1-2
ASSERDQETQY,TRBV2,TRBJ2-5
ASSTGLGREAF,TRBV11-1,TRBJ1-1
ASSPGSWSGDYEQY,TRBV9,TRBJ2-7
ASSFWTGRNHEQY,TRBV5-1,-
SVGGGQGYEQY,TRBV29-1,TRBJ2-7
ASSVRDRSVGEQF,TRBV7-8,TRBJ2-1